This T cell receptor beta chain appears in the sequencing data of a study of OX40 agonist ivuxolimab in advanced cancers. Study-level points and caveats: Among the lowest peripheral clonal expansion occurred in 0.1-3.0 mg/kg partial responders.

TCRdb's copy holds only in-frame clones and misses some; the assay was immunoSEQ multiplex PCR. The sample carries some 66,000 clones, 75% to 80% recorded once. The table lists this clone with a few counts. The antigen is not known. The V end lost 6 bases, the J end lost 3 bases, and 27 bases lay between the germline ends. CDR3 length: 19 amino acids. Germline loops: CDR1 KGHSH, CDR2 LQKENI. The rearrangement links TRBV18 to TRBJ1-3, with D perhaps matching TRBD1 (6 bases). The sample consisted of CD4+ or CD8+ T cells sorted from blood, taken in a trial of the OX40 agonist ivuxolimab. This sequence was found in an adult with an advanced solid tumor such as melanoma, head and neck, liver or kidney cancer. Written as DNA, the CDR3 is TGTGCCAGCTCGGCCCTACGACAGGAGGGGAGTTTATTTGGAAACACCATATATTTT. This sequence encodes CASSALRQEGSLFGNTIYF.